The clone carrying this TCR beta chain turned up a few times. In the original processing: Quantification of nucleated cells was approximated via reference gene primer amplification. Produced via immunoSEQ multiplex PCR; TCRdb's table is partial and in-frame only. That table gives V, J and clone size, and the DNA gave D and trimming. The sample has around 100,000 clones, around 73% seen once. These data belong to a study of blood T cell repertoires in COVID-19. Looking at the study overall: COVID-19 samples, acute and convalescent, were from the United States, Italy and Spain. PBMCs, B-cell-depleted T cells, or T cells were the source of the cDNA or gDNA that made up the material.

The V and J ends lost 0 bases and 0 bases respectively, with 6 bases between them. CDR3 length equals 15 residues. CDR1 and CDR2 (germline): SGHAT, FQNNGV. The sequenced sample was peripheral blood. The gene calls are TRBV11-2 and TRBJ2-1; D might be TRBD2 (5 bases). This receptor was obtained from a man in his sixties with active or convalescent COVID-19. The DNA of the CDR3 is TGTGCCAGCAGCTTAGAAGGGAGCTCCTACAATGAGCAGTTCTTC. This gives the protein CASSLEGSSYNEQFF. The full variable domain, completed using reference TRBV11-2 and TRBJ2-1, is EAGVAQSPRYKIIEKRQSVAFWCNPISGHATLYWYQQILGQGPKLLIQFQNNGVVDDSQLPKDRFSAERLKGVDSTLKIQPAKLEDSAVYLCASSLEGSSYNEQFFGPGTRLTVL.